Below, 27 T cell receptor beta chains from the same sample are listed, as sequenced in a study of CD8 T cells in Susac syndrome. With random hexamers, reverse transcription was performed on 0.5 to 1 ug of RNA. Using its own MiXCR run on the immunoSEQ multiplex PCR reads, TCRdb lists one record per CDR3 protein. The data contain more than 75,000 distinct CDR3 sequences, around 94% of them singletons. Input material: CD8+ T cells from PBMCs. These receptor sequences come from a human donor in good health.

The chain combines TRBV11-2 with TRBJ2-5; D is possibly TRBD1 or TRBD2 (5 bases each). V was pared by 3 bases and J by 4 bases, with 24 bases between. CDR1 and CDR2 from the germline V gene are SGHAT and FQNNGV. The CDR3 length is 18 residues. CDR3 nucleotide sequence: TGTGCCAGCAGCTTGGGGCTGGAAGTACTCTCGAGGGGAGAGACCCAGTACTTC. Protein: CASSLGLEVLSRGETQYF.

The rearrangement links TRBV6-5 to TRBJ2-5; D not resolved. There are 13 residues in the CDR3. Germline CDR1 and CDR2: MNHEY and SVGAGI. The V and J ends lost 2 bases and 7 bases respectively, with 11 bases between them. The CDR3 sequence: CASSYGSEGTQYF. The CDR3 bases are TGTGCCAGCAGTTACGGCAGCGAAGGGACCCAGTACTTC.

The chain combines TRBV27 with TRBJ2-3; 8 bases fit TRBD2. The germline CDR1 and CDR2 sequences are MNHEY and SMNVEV (reference sequence). This CDR3 is built from 16 residues. The V and J ends lost 6 bases and 6 bases, in that order; junction bases with no gene match: 14. The CDR3 DNA is TGTGCCAGCAGCCAGGGAGTGGGACTAGTCAGGGATACGCAGTATTTT. It yields the protein CASSQGVGLVRDTQYF.

The rearrangement uses TRBV5-6 and TRBJ1-5; the D is unclear. The CDR3 extends over 11 amino acids. Germline-derived CDR1 and CDR2 are SGHDT and YYEEEE. V dropped 3 bases and J dropped 3 bases, with 1 base sitting between them. DNA for the CDR3: TGTGCCAGCAGCTCCAATCAGCCCCAGCATTTT. As protein: CASSSNQPQHF.

This chain connects TRBV7-9 to TRBJ2-5; a possible D gene is TRBD1 (6 bases). CDR1 SEHNR and CDR2 FQNEAQ come from the germline V gene (reference sequence). V lost 7 bases and J 2 bases, leaving 23 bases between the germline ends. The CDR3 length is 17 residues. The CDR3 here is CASTLLGNRALQETQYF. The CDR3 region has the DNA TGTGCCAGCACCCTACTGGGGAACAGGGCTCTACAAGAGACCCAGTACTTC.

J is TRBJ2-5 and V is TRBV28; no clear D. The V gene lost 5 bases and the J gene lost 6 bases, with 13 bases spanning the gap. Germline-derived CDR1 and CDR2 are MDHEN and SYDVKM. The CDR3 spans 13 residues. Here the CDR3 DNA reads TGTGCCAGCAGTCGTAGGGAACAAAAGACCCAGTACTTC. Encoded protein: CASSRREQKTQYF.

The chain employs TRBV19 and TRBJ2-1; no definite D call. The CDR3 runs 15 residues. Germline V gives CDR1 LNHDA, CDR2 SQIVND (reference sequence). Trimming shortened V by 2 bases and J by 0 bases, and 8 bases separated the two germline ends. DNA for the CDR3: TGTGCCAGTAGTATATGGGGAAACTCCTACAATGAGCAGTTCTTC. Protein sequence: CASSIWGNSYNEQFF. The variable domain in full, completed from reference TRBV19 and TRBJ2-1, reads DGGITQSPKYLFRKEGQNVTLSCEQNLNHDAMYWYRQDPGQGLRLIYYSQIVNDFQKGDIAEGYSVSREKKESFPLTVTSAQKNPTAFYLCASSIWGNSYNEQFFGPGTRLTVL.

This chain joins TRBV9 and TRBJ2-3; 7 positions agree with TRBD2. The CDR3 spans 14 residues. The germline CDR1 and CDR2 sequences are SGDLS and YYNGEE. V lost 3 bases to trimming and J lost 2 bases; unmatched junction nucleotides: 3. In DNA, the CDR3 is TGTGCCAGCAGCGACGGGACTACCACAGATACGCAGTATTTT. Protein sequence: CASSDGTTTDTQYF.

The chain employs TRBV9 and TRBJ1-3; no clear D gene. The CDR3 has 14 amino acids. The V gene's germline CDR1 is SGDLS and CDR2 YYNGEE. V was trimmed by 2 bases and J by 0 bases, leaving 6 bases between them. In DNA form, the CDR3 reads TGTGCCAGCAGCGTTGGAGACTCTGGAAACACCATATATTTT. This gives the protein CASSVGDSGNTIYF.

The table lists this clonotype with a few counts. The V call is TRBV7-2, the J call TRBJ2-3; D may correspond to TRBD1 or TRBD2 (5 bases each). The V end was cut by 3 bases, the J end by 8 bases, with 6 bases between. The CDR3 runs to 11 residues. Germline V CDR1 and CDR2: SGHTA, FQGNSA. The CDR3 loop reads CASSLRGTQYF. For the CDR3, the DNA is TGTGCCAGCAGCTTGAGGGGTACGCAGTATTTT. The whole variable domain, filled in from reference TRBV7-2 and TRBJ2-3, reads GAGVSQSPSNKVTEKGKDVELRCDPISGHTALYWYRQSLGQGLEFLIYFQGNSAPDKSGLPSDRFSAERTGGSVSTLTIQRTQQEDSAVYLCASSLRGTQYFGPGTRLTVL.

The genes are TRBV6-5 and TRBJ1-2; a weak D match, TRBD1 (6 bases). V was clipped by 2 bases and J by 10 bases, with 11 bases between them. CDR3 length: 12 amino acids. Germline V gene lookup returns CDR1 MNHEY and CDR2 SVGAGI. CDR3 bases: TGTGCCAGCAGTTACGGACCGGGGGCCTACACCTTC. Amino acids: CASSYGPGAYTF.

This chain joins TRBV20-1 and TRBJ2-7, with TRBD2 matching 7 bases. This CDR3 comprises 15 residues. V gave up 5 bases and J gave up 0 bases; unmatched junction bases: 10. Germline lookup yields CDR1 DFQATT and CDR2 SNEGSKA (reference sequence). DNA for the CDR3: TGCAGTGCTCCCGACCGGGACTACGCCTCCTACGAGCAGTACTTC. This translates into CSAPDRDYASYEQYF.

CDR3 amino acids: CASRPPLAGGVDEQFF. Here the CDR3 DNA reads TGTGCCAGCAGGCCACCACTAGCGGGGGGGGTCGATGAGCAGTTCTTC. V and J are TRBV6-1 and TRBJ2-1, with TRBD2 matching over 13 bases. The V gene's germline CDR1 is MNHNS and CDR2 SASEGT. The trim removed 6 bases at V and 8 bases at J, leaving 10 bases unmatched. The CDR3 spans 16 residues.

V usage is TRBV9 and J usage is TRBJ2-3; 7 bases are a match to TRBD2. The CDR3 consists of 16 residues. Germline CDR1 is SGDLS and CDR2 is YYNGEE. The ends lost 4 bases at V and 4 bases at J; junction bases unmatched: 12. The chain's CDR3 is CASSPDALALPDTQYF. The DNA for the CDR3 is TGTGCCAGCAGCCCCGACGCACTAGCGCTTCCAGATACGCAGTATTTT.

This chain's CDR3 is CASSQEERTYNEQFF. CDR3 bases: TGCGCCAGCAGCCAAGAGGAACGGACCTACAATGAGCAGTTCTTC. The chain recombines TRBV4-1 with TRBJ2-1; no clear D. Germline V lookup: CDR1 MGHRA, CDR2 YSYEKL. The V end lost 0 bases, the J end lost 2 bases, and 8 bases lay between the germline ends. CDR3 length: 15 amino acids.

V usage is TRBV4-1 and J usage is TRBJ1-1, with TRBD1 identical over 10 bases. Germline assignment: CDR1 MGHRA and CDR2 YSYEKL. The junction had 3 bases not matched to a gene; V was cut back by 4 bases and J by 7 bases. The CDR3 is 13 amino acids. The CDR3 nucleotides read TGCGCCAGCAGCCCCGGGACAGGGGATGAAGCTTTCTTT. Amino acid sequence: CASSPGTGDEAFF.

The chain carries TRBV29-1 and TRBJ1-2; D is perhaps TRBD1 (5 bases). The germline V gene has CDR1 SQVTM and CDR2 ANQGSEA. Trimming left V 6 bases short and J 4 bases short, with 24 bases between. This CDR3 contains 16 residues. The CDR3 sequence is CSVGQGFVVVGYGYTF. DNA of the CDR3: TGCAGCGTAGGGCAGGGATTTGTAGTAGTCGGCTATGGCTACACCTTC.

The chain uses TRBV21-1 and TRBJ1-2. TRBV21-1 is a listed pseudogene. The CDR3 totals 15 residues. CDR3 in amino acids: CASSKGNRSDYGYTF. For the CDR3, the DNA is TGTGCCAGCAGCAAGGGGAACCGCTCCGACTATGGCTACACCTTC.

In nucleotides, the CDR3 is TGTGCCAGCAGTTTACCGTTATATCAGACATTCACTAGCACAGATACGCAGTATTTT. It translates to CASSLPLYQTFTSTDTQYF. This chain connects TRBV28 to TRBJ2-3; no clear D gene. Trimming shortened V by 2 bases and J by 0 bases, and 21 bases separated the two germline ends. This CDR3 region has 19 residues. Germline CDR1 and CDR2: MDHEN and SYDVKM.

This chain links TRBV27 with TRBJ2-1; D might be TRBD2 (5 bases). Germline-derived CDR1 and CDR2 are MNHEY and SMNVEV (reference sequence). The CDR3 covers 15 residues. V was shortened by 3 bases and J by 5 bases, with 14 bases between the two germline ends. The CDR3 loop reads CASSFPAEGDNEQFF. CDR3 in DNA: TGTGCCAGCAGTTTCCCCGCCGAGGGAGACAATGAGCAGTTCTTC.

The chain employs TRBV25-1 and TRBJ2-5; D tentatively fits TRBD1 or TRBD2 (6 bases each). This CDR3 region has 12 residues. CDR1 is MGHDK and CDR2 is SYGVNS in the germline V gene. The V end was cut by 6 bases, the J end by 5 bases, with 10 bases between. The CDR3 DNA is TGTGCCAGCAGACAGGGAGGTGAGACCCAGTACTTC. This codes for CASRQGGETQYF.

This sequence joins TRBV9 and TRBJ2-7; D ambiguous. The CDR3 totals 13 residues. In germline, CDR1 is SGDLS, CDR2 YYNGEE. The V end was cut by 3 bases, the J end by 3 bases, with 10 bases between. In nucleotides, the CDR3 is TGTGCCAGCAGCGGGACGGCCCACTACGAGCAGTACTTC. Translated: CASSGTAHYEQYF.

This clonotype was seen a few times. The CDR3 DNA reads TGCGCCAGCAGCCAGAGATCCGGGGAGACCCAGTACTTC. Its translation is CASSQRSGETQYF. The V gene is TRBV4-1, the J gene TRBJ2-5; D not certain. V lost 3 bases and J 5 bases, leaving 10 bases between the germline ends. Germline V gene data show CDR1 as MGHRA and CDR2 as YSYEKL. There are 13 residues in the CDR3.

This clonotype is a singleton in its sample. V and J are TRBV9 and TRBJ2-7, with D uncertain. Germline assignment: CDR1 SGDLS and CDR2 YYNGEE. The ends were cut back, 0 bases at V and 2 bases at J, with 9 bases in the middle. The CDR3 is made up of 14 amino acids. The CDR3 nucleotides are TGTGCCAGCAGCGTAGGTTCAGACACCTACGAGCAGTACGTC. This gives the protein CASSVGSDTYEQYV.

The chain combines TRBV27 with TRBJ1-5, with 8 bases aligning to TRBD1. CDR1 MNHEY and CDR2 SMNVEV come from the germline V gene (reference sequence). CDR3 length: 13 amino acids. V was clipped by 3 bases and J by 6 bases; unmatched bases: 1. The CDR3: CASSFRGRQPQHF. The CDR3 coding sequence is TGTGCCAGCAGTTTCAGGGGGCGTCAGCCCCAGCATTTT.

This clonotype was seen once. V usage is TRBV27 and J usage is TRBJ2-3; no firm D call. The length of the CDR3 is 13 residues. Between the trimmed V and J ends, which lost 1 base and 0 bases, there was a span of 2 bases. Germline-derived CDR1 and CDR2 are MNHEY and SMNVEV (reference sequence). CDR3 sequence: CASSLLSTDTQYF. CDR3 coding DNA: TGTGCCAGCAGTTTATTGAGCACAGATACGCAGTATTTT.

The table lists this clonotype with a count of one. The J gene is TRBJ1-1, the V gene TRBV18; no clear D. The V end was cut by 8 bases, the J end by 0 bases, with 22 bases between. CDR1 is KGHSH and CDR2 is LQKENI in the germline V gene. The CDR3 is made up of 17 amino acids. The CDR3 here is CASQTQNDGFMNTEAFF. The CDR3 nucleotides are TGTGCCAGCCAGACTCAAAATGACGGATTTATGAACACTGAAGCTTTCTTT.